The rows below give T cell receptor beta chains drawn from one sample of a study of T cells expressing NK-cell markers. TCRdb derives one entry per CDR3 protein from the 5' RACE reads, leaving out DNA. The table for this sample gives hundreds of thousands of distinct CDR3 sequences. Material for sequencing was blood T cells: a sorted CD56 or NKG2C T cell subset, CD4+ or CD8+ T cells, or bulk PBMC T cells (not recorded which). Receptors were obtained from a woman aged 18 to 69 in good health. CDR3s include the opening cysteine and the closing phenylalanine or tryptophan. Each record gives: V gene, J gene, CDR3 protein.

V gene: TRBV29-1
J gene: TRBJ1-5
CDR3 protein: CSVAGDNSNQPQHF

V gene: TRBV12-3/TRBV12-4
J gene: TRBJ2-1
CDR3 protein: CASSLGDSENNEQFF

V gene: TRBV12-3/TRBV12-4
J gene: TRBJ1-4
CDR3 protein: CASRGGYEKLFF

V gene: TRBV5-1
J gene: TRBJ2-1
CDR3 protein: CASSLLGGNTYNEQFF

V gene: TRBV30
J gene: TRBJ2-1
CDR3 protein: CAWISGTGPNNEQFF

V gene: TRBV19
J gene: TRBJ1-1
CDR3 protein: CASSISKRGNTEAFF

V gene: TRBV12-3/TRBV12-4
J gene: TRBJ2-1
CDR3 protein: CASSLQTSGRLEQFF

V gene: TRBV28
J gene: TRBJ1-3
CDR3 protein: CASSSPVGTAGNTIYF

V gene: TRBV20-1
J gene: TRBJ2-1
CDR3 protein: CSAKGQVFNDEQFF

V gene: TRBV7-9
J gene: TRBJ2-7
CDR3 protein: CASSLGDGDSYEQYF

V gene: TRBV5-1
J gene: TRBJ1-2
CDR3 protein: CASSLDIGSAYGYTF

V gene: TRBV12-3/TRBV12-4
J gene: TRBJ2-7
CDR3 protein: CASCSGIGYAQYF

V gene: TRBV20-1
J gene: TRBJ2-7
CDR3 protein: CSARTSGSPRAYEQYF

V gene: TRBV20-1
J gene: TRBJ2-5
CDR3 protein: CSARGGGSGRYQETQYF

V gene: TRBV5-4
J gene: TRBJ1-4
CDR3 protein: CASSQTGGREKLFF

V gene: TRBV28
J gene: TRBJ1-2
CDR3 protein: CASSLIRVDGYTF

V gene: TRBV7-9
J gene: TRBJ2-1
CDR3 protein: CASSPSEAGPIYNEQFF

V gene: TRBV7-2
J gene: TRBJ1-3
CDR3 protein: CATRSRQVHSGNTIYF

V gene: TRBV6-5
J gene: TRBJ2-3
CDR3 protein: CASSFLAGGGDTQYF

V gene: TRBV12-3/TRBV12-4
J gene: TRBJ1-1
CDR3 protein: CATQQGGTEAFF

V gene: TRBV20-1
J gene: TRBJ2-4
CDR3 protein: CSAREEDSPKNIQYF

V gene: TRBV7-2
J gene: TRBJ1-1
CDR3 protein: CASSLTRQPLNTEAFF

V gene: TRBV12-3/TRBV12-4
J gene: TRBJ2-1
CDR3 protein: CASSFPAGRDNEQFF

V gene: TRBV14
J gene: TRBJ2-3
CDR3 protein: CASSPFGFGDTQYF

V gene: TRBV30
J gene: TRBJ2-1
CDR3 protein: CAWTQSHEQFF

V gene: TRBV9
J gene: TRBJ2-1
CDR3 protein: CASSVWGGGTEYNEQFF

V gene: TRBV4-3
J gene: TRBJ2-3
CDR3 protein: CASSQGLASTDTQYF

V gene: TRBV29-1
J gene: TRBJ2-1
CDR3 protein: CSVESRLAHTYNEQFF

V gene: TRBV5-1
J gene: TRBJ1-3
CDR3 protein: CASSFGQASSGNTIYF

V gene: TRBV11-2
J gene: TRBJ2-7
CDR3 protein: CASSSGTLYEQYF

V gene: TRBV29-1
J gene: TRBJ2-3
CDR3 protein: CSVEKATPATDTQYF

V gene: TRBV7-2
J gene: TRBJ2-3
CDR3 protein: CASALGSGTDTQYF

V gene: TRBV6-5
J gene: TRBJ2-3
CDR3 protein: CASSYSGGRNTDTQYF

V gene: TRBV6-1
J gene: TRBJ1-2
CDR3 protein: CASTPGQANYGYTF

V gene: TRBV5-1
J gene: TRBJ2-1
CDR3 protein: CASSLVMSGGNEQFF

V gene: TRBV11-3
J gene: TRBJ2-3
CDR3 protein: CASSPAAPRVQYF

V gene: TRBV25-1
J gene: TRBJ1-1
CDR3 protein: CASSSYRGVTEAFF

V gene: TRBV29-1
J gene: TRBJ1-1
CDR3 protein: CSVVANTEAFF

V gene: TRBV9
J gene: TRBJ2-3
CDR3 protein: CASSVSGLALGGTDTQYF

V gene: TRBV9
J gene: TRBJ2-4
CDR3 protein: CASSVAGEGAKNIQYF

V gene: TRBV4-1
J gene: TRBJ1-1
CDR3 protein: CASSARTVMNTEAFF

V gene: TRBV6-5
J gene: TRBJ2-1
CDR3 protein: CASSSGAAYNEQFF

V gene: TRBV7-2
J gene: TRBJ2-1
CDR3 protein: CASSLVASGGRRPYNEQFF

V gene: TRBV4-3
J gene: TRBJ2-1
CDR3 protein: CASSLDASSYNEQFF

V gene: TRBV18
J gene: TRBJ1-2
CDR3 protein: CASSLQDGLNYGYTF

V gene: TRBV5-1
J gene: TRBJ2-3
CDR3 protein: CASSWAGLGTDTQYF

V gene: TRBV5-1
J gene: TRBJ2-7
CDR3 protein: CASSLQRYEQYF

V gene: TRBV6-6
J gene: TRBJ2-1
CDR3 protein: CASSGVADNEQFF

V gene: TRBV20-1
J gene: TRBJ2-1
CDR3 protein: CSAGPAAGVYNEQFF

V gene: TRBV20-1
J gene: TRBJ2-7
CDR3 protein: CSARADIPYEQYF

V gene: TRBV10-3
J gene: TRBJ1-5
CDR3 protein: CAISESRDSFGNQPQHF

V gene: TRBV11-1
J gene: TRBJ2-7
CDR3 protein: CASSLDRSGSYEQYF

V gene: TRBV29-1
J gene: TRBJ2-3
CDR3 protein: CSVEVGAGGPPDTQYF

V gene: TRBV20-1
J gene: TRBJ2-1
CDR3 protein: CSAANSYNEQFF

V gene: TRBV5-1
J gene: TRBJ2-3
CDR3 protein: CASSLGRSDTQYF

V gene: TRBV12-3/TRBV12-4
J gene: TRBJ1-1
CDR3 protein: CASRPGTTNTEAFF

V gene: TRBV13
J gene: TRBJ2-7
CDR3 protein: CASSSGQFSSYEQYF

V gene: TRBV10-3
J gene: TRBJ2-7
CDR3 protein: CAISTGHSYEQYF

V gene: TRBV20-1
J gene: TRBJ1-2
CDR3 protein: CSARSDRGFYGYTF